Sequencing of this T cell receptor (beta chain) was carried out in a study of OX40 agonist ivuxolimab in advanced cancers. Study context: An agonistic anti-OX40 (CD134) antibody, ivuxolimab, was used to treat the patients. Across the patients, intravenous ivuxolimab was delivered every 2 weeks at 0.01 to 10 mg/kg.

This clone was observed a few times. The CDR3 has 14 residues. CDR1 and CDR2 (germline): SGHRS, YFSETQ. V lost 2 bases and J lost 8, with 16 bases in between. TCRdb's table, derived via immunoSEQ multiplex PCR, lists solely in-frame clones and lacks some. Counted here are tens of thousands of clones, around 89% occurring once; the ten biggest clones make up under 2.5%. The TCR was taken from an adult with an advanced solid tumor such as melanoma, head and neck, liver or kidney cancer. The material sequenced was CD4+ or CD8+ T cells sorted from blood, taken in a trial of the OX40 agonist ivuxolimab. This rearrangement joins TRBV5-1 to TRBJ1-2; D is perhaps TRBD1 (5 bases). CDR3 nucleotide sequence: TGCGCCAGCAGCTTAGGCAGGGTAAAGGGCGGCTACACCTTC. The encoded protein is CASSLGRVKGGYTF. The complete variable domain, with remaining parts taken from reference TRBV5-1 and TRBJ1-2, reads KAGVTQTPRYLIKTRGQQVTLSCSPISGHRSVSWYQQTPGQGLQFLFEYFSETQRNKGNFPGRFSGRQFSNSRSEMNVSTLELGDSALYLCASSLGRVKGGYTFGSGTRLTVV.